A single sample gave rise to the 6 T cell receptor beta chains below, sequenced in a study of identical twins. TCRdb re-called the 5' RACE reads with MiXCR, one entry per CDR3 protein. Of some 690,000 distinct CDR3 sequences in the sample, 21% were seen once. The sample was also reused in another study, on T cells expressing NK-cell markers.

The material sequenced was PBMCs. Every receptor here comes from a woman aged 18-35 years in good health.

J is TRBJ2-2 and V is TRBV7-9, with no clear D. Per germline, CDR1 SEHNR and CDR2 FQNEAQ (reference sequence). The length of the CDR3 is 13 residues. Trimming shortened V by 3 bases and J by 6 bases, and 8 bases separated the two germline ends. This chain's CDR3 is CASSFNQPGELFF. The CDR3 DNA reads as TGTGCCAGCAGCTTTAATCAGCCCGGGGAGCTGTTTTTT.

This rearrangement joins TRBV7-3 to TRBJ2-3, with 7 bases identical to TRBD2. Germline V gene lookup returns CDR1 SGHTA and CDR2 FQGTGA. The ends lost 2 bases at V and 6 bases at J; junction bases unmatched: 8. The CDR3 is 15 residues long. CDR3 loop: CASSLAASGEDTQYF. CDR3 sequence (DNA): TGTGCCAGCAGCTTAGCCGCTAGCGGAGAGGATACGCAGTATTTT.

The DNA for the CDR3 is TGCGCCAGCAGCTTGGGTATCTTGATTGAGCAGTACTTC. Amino acids: CASSLGILIEQYF. This chain uses TRBV5-1 with TRBJ2-7; D remains ambiguous. The CDR3 extends over 13 amino acids. Trimming shortened V by 0 bases and J by 7 bases, and 11 bases separated the two germline ends. CDR1 SGHRS and CDR2 YFSETQ come from the germline V gene.

As regards this clonotype: A read error is possible here, since a much larger clone lies one base away. The chain uses TRBV6-6 and TRBJ2-1; D is unclear. The CDR3 covers 11 residues. In germline, CDR1 is MNHNY, CDR2 SVGAGI (reference sequence). This CDR3 is CVSNGNTRQFF. The CDR3 region has the DNA TGTGTCAGCAATGGAAACACAAGGCAGTTCTTC.

This clonotype has ten or more counts. The chain recombines TRBV12-3 or TRBV12-4 with TRBJ2-1, with 13 bases aligning to TRBD2. The CDR3 runs to 16 residues. V was pared by 7 bases and J by 2 bases, with 5 bases of the junction left unmatched. CDR3 protein: CASKLAGGPTYNEQFF. CDR3 sequence (DNA): TGTGCCAGCAAACTAGCGGGAGGGCCCACCTACAATGAGCAGTTCTTC.

This clonotype has just a few counts. V usage is TRBV29-1 and J usage is TRBJ2-5; TRBD2 might be the D (5 bases). Germline CDR1 SQVTM, CDR2 ANQGSEA. The length of the CDR3 is 14 residues. Trimming left V 0 bases short and J 5 bases short, with 13 bases between. CDR3 in amino acids: CSVEDPSGSETQYF. The CDR3 nucleotides are TGCAGCGTTGAAGACCCGTCGGGGTCGGAGACCCAGTACTTC.